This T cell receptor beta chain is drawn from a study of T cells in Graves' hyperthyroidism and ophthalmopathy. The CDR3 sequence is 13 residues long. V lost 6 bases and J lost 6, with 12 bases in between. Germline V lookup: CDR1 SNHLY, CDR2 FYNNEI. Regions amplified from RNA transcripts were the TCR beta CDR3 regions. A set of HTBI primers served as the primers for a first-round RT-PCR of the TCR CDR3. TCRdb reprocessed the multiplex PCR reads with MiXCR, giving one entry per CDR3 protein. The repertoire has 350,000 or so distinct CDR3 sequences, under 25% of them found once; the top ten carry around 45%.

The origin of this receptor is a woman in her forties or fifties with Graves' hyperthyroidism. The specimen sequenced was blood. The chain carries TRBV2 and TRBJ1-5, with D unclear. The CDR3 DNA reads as TGTGCCAGCAGCACATACGCTTCTCAGCCCCAGCATTTT. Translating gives CASSTYASQPQHF.